Below, 22 T cell receptor beta chains from the same sample are listed, as sequenced in a study of technical replicates of blood from a handful of donors. TCRdb's table, derived via immunoSEQ multiplex PCR, lists solely in-frame clones and lacks some. The table records some 58,000 clones, around 94% of them present only once. Sample: T cells isolated from PBMCs. The source is a human donor in good health.

The rearrangement uses TRBV10-2 and TRBJ2-1, with D tentatively TRBD2 (7 bases). The CDR3 extends over 14 amino acids. Germline V gene sequence: CDR1 WSHSY, CDR2 SAAADI. Trimming took off 3 bases at V and 9 bases at J, with 15 bases between the two ends. The DNA of the CDR3 is TGCGCCAGCAGTGATGGGGGGGCCATCCGTGAGCAGTTCTTC. Encoded protein: CASSDGGAIREQFF.

This chain joins TRBV5-4 and TRBJ2-5; 7 nucleotides line up with TRBD1. V shed 1 base and J 5 bases; nucleotides not matched to a gene: 5. The CDR3 has 14 residues. Germline assignment: CDR1 SGHNT and CDR2 YYREEE (reference sequence). CDR3: CASSLKGAGETQYF. CDR3 bases: TGTGCCAGCAGCTTGAAGGGGGCAGGGGAGACCCAGTACTTC.

This sequence joins TRBV7-6 and TRBJ2-1; D is possibly TRBD1 (6 bases). With 5 bases removed from V and 2 bases from J, the gap between germline ends came to 13 bases. The CDR3 loop spans 15 amino acids. Looked up from germline, CDR1 is SGHVS and CDR2 is FNYEAQ. This CDR3 is CASSVSGTTYNEQFF. The CDR3 DNA reads TGTGCCAGCAGCGTTTCCGGGACAACCTACAATGAGCAGTTCTTC.

The CDR3 loop is CASSSLLGQDSTEQYF. CDR3 nucleotide sequence: TGTGCCAGCAGCTCCCTCCTCGGACAGGACTCCACCGAGCAGTACTTC. This chain connects TRBV7-9 to TRBJ2-7; 7 positions match TRBD1. Germline CDR1 is SEHNR and CDR2 is FQNEAQ (reference sequence). The CDR3 is 16 residues long. J gave up 6 bases and V 4 bases, and 15 bases lay outside the gene matches.

The V and J genes are TRBV5-4 and TRBJ1-2; 7 bases agree with TRBD1. Germline V CDR1 and CDR2: SGHNT, YYREEE (reference sequence). With 8 bases clipped from V and 3 bases from J, the junction kept 7 bases outside the gene matches. This CDR3 has 13 residues. This CDR3 is CASTGTEDYGYTF. CDR3 sequence (DNA): TGTGCCAGTACCGGGACAGAGGACTATGGCTACACCTTC.

The chain carries TRBV6-5 and TRBJ2-7, with 10 bases matching TRBD1. The V and J ends lost 2 bases and 5 bases, in that order; junction bases with no gene match: 6. This CDR3 has 15 residues. Per germline, CDR1 MNHEY and CDR2 SVGAGI. The CDR3 loop is CASSYRDRGGHEQYF. DNA of the CDR3: TGTGCCAGCAGTTACCGGGACAGGGGTGGCCACGAGCAGTACTTC.

J is TRBJ2-7 and V is TRBV6-5; unclear D gene. The V end was cut by 2 bases, the J end by 4 bases, with 9 bases between. Germline CDR1 reads MNHEY; CDR2 reads SVGAGI. The CDR3 has 13 amino acids. CDR3 sequence (DNA): TGTGCCAGCAGTTACGGTGACGGGTACGAGCAGTACTTC. Translating it yields CASSYGDGYEQYF.

The chain links TRBV11-2 to TRBJ1-4, with 10 bases matching TRBD1. This CDR3 has 14 amino acids. Per germline, CDR1 SGHAT and CDR2 FQNNGV. J gave up 4 bases and V 6 bases, and 2 bases lay outside the gene matches. The CDR3 spells CASRRTGGNEKLFF. The CDR3 coding sequence is TGTGCCAGCAGACGGACAGGGGGTAATGAAAAACTGTTTTTT.

The chain couples TRBV11-1 to TRBJ2-1; 9 bases are a match to TRBD2. Trimming cost V 2 bases and J 8 bases; bases outside gene matches: 10. The CDR3 is 16 residues long. Germline CDR1 reads SGHAT; CDR2 reads FQDESV (reference sequence). The CDR3 sequence: CASSLYAGGLRDEQFF. CDR3 nucleotide sequence: TGTGCCAGCAGCTTATATGCGGGGGGGCTCCGCGATGAGCAGTTCTTC. The full variable domain, with the rest looked up from reference TRBV11-1 and TRBJ2-1, is EAEVAQSPRYKITEKSQAVAFWCDPISGHATLYWYRQILGQGPELLVQFQDESVVDDSQLPKDRFSAERLKGVDSTLKIQPAELGDSAMYLCASSLYAGGLRDEQFFGPGTRLTVL.

The rearrangement joins TRBV5-1 to TRBJ2-3; 7 bases agree with TRBD1. CDR1 is SGHRS and CDR2 is YFSETQ in the germline V gene. This CDR3 spans 13 amino acids. Trimming removed 1 base from V and 4 bases from J; junction bases left unmatched: 0. The CDR3: CASSLQGADTQYF. The CDR3 region has the DNA TGCGCCAGCAGCTTGCAGGGGGCAGATACGCAGTATTTT.

The V gene is TRBV7-2, the J gene TRBJ2-3; TRBD2 matches at 13 bases. CDR1 and CDR2 (germline): SGHTA, FQGNSA. This CDR3 has 14 residues. Trimming at V came to 3 bases and at J to 8 bases, leaving 2 bases not matched to a gene. CDR3 protein: CASSFGLAGATQYF. CDR3 sequence (DNA): TGTGCCAGCAGCTTCGGACTAGCGGGAGCTACGCAGTATTTT.

The chain recombines TRBV7-8 with TRBJ1-2; perhaps TRBD1 as D (6 bases). Trimming cost V 6 bases and J 8 bases, with 16 bases left between them. Germline V lookup: CDR1 SGHVS, CDR2 FQNEAQ. The CDR3 length is 13 residues. The CDR3 sequence is CASRLGGGGGYTF. The CDR3 nucleotides read TGTGCCAGCAGACTGGGGGGGGGCGGAGGCTACACCTTC.

V gene TRBV11-2 combines with J gene TRBJ1-5; no clear D. The germline CDR1 and CDR2 sequences are SGHAT and FQNNGV. The CDR3 spans 15 residues. V was pared by 1 base and J by 1 base, with 8 bases between. The CDR3 protein is CASSLGPQSNQPQHF. The CDR3 region has the DNA TGTGCCAGCAGCTTAGGGCCCCAAAGCAATCAGCCCCAGCATTTT.

The genes are TRBV7-9 and TRBJ2-2; D gene ambiguous. The CDR3 length is 16 residues. Germline V gene sequence: CDR1 SEHNR, CDR2 FQNEAQ (reference sequence). Trimming removed 1 base at V and 3 bases at J, with 12 bases between. The chain's CDR3 is CASSLVPSEHTGELFF. The CDR3 DNA is TGTGCCAGCAGCTTAGTGCCCAGTGAACACACCGGGGAGCTGTTTTTT.

The chain combines TRBV6-5 with TRBJ2-7, with D perhaps TRBD1 (5 bases). V shed 0 bases and J shed 2 bases, with 8 bases lying between them. Germline V gives CDR1 MNHEY, CDR2 SVGAGI. This CDR3 region has 14 residues. This CDR3 reads CASSYSSRAYEQYF. The CDR3 coding sequence is TGTGCCAGCAGTTACTCAAGCAGGGCCTACGAGCAGTACTTC.

The chain uses TRBV5-1 and TRBJ2-3, with D possibly being TRBD2 (5 bases). The CDR3 is 12 amino acids. CDR1 is SGHRS, CDR2 YFSETQ, per germline. V was clipped by 0 bases and J by 6 bases, with 5 bases between them. The DNA of the CDR3 is TGCGCCAGCAGCTTGGCTAGCGATACGCAGTATTTT. This sequence encodes CASSLASDTQYF. The entire variable domain, with the rest obtained from reference TRBV5-1 and TRBJ2-3, is as follows: KAGVTQTPRYLIKTRGQQVTLSCSPISGHRSVSWYQQTPGQGLQFLFEYFSETQRNKGNFPGRFSGRQFSNSRSEMNVSTLELGDSALYLCASSLASDTQYFGPGTRLTVL.

This rearrangement joins TRBV5-1 to TRBJ2-2; a possible D gene is TRBD1 (6 bases). The V end lost 6 bases, the J end lost 3 bases, and 18 bases lay between the germline ends. CDR3 length: 16 amino acids. Germline CDR1 is SGHRS and CDR2 is YFSETQ. The CDR3 protein is CASTSTGPRYTGELFF. Written as DNA, the CDR3 is TGCGCCAGCACCTCTACAGGGCCCCGGTACACCGGGGAGCTGTTTTTT. The full variable domain, completed using reference TRBV5-1 and TRBJ2-2, is KAGVTQTPRYLIKTRGQQVTLSCSPISGHRSVSWYQQTPGQGLQFLFEYFSETQRNKGNFPGRFSGRQFSNSRSEMNVSTLELGDSALYLCASTSTGPRYTGELFFGEGSRLTVL.

Note on this clone: The germline gene is not matched at one end of the junction; a read error may be the cause. The chain links TRBV28 to TRBJ1-1; D is ambiguous. This CDR3 is built from 10 residues. The V gene's germline CDR1 is MDHEN and CDR2 SYDVKM. Here the CDR3 reads CASGDPEAFF. Here the CDR3 DNA reads TGTGCCAGCGGTGATCCTGAGGCTTTCTTT.

The genes are TRBV7-9 and TRBJ1-1; D remains ambiguous. This CDR3 is 16 amino acids long. V shed 1 base and J shed 1 base, with 13 bases lying between them. Germline V CDR1 and CDR2: SEHNR, FQNEAQ (reference sequence). CDR3 nucleotide sequence: TGTGCCAGCAGCTTAGTTTTGTTCGGTGGGAACACTGAAGCTTTCTTT. Amino acid sequence: CASSLVLFGGNTEAFF.

This clone was found once. This sequence joins TRBV13 and TRBJ1-4; perhaps TRBD1 as D (5 bases). Trimming removed 0 bases at V and 7 bases at J, with 15 bases between. The CDR3 runs to 16 residues. CDR1 is PRHDT, CDR2 FYEKMQ, per germline (reference sequence). As DNA, the CDR3 is TGTGCCAGCAGCTTAGGGAATCGGGGGTTGGGTGAAAAACTGTTTTTT. Its protein is CASSLGNRGLGEKLFF. Full variable domain (outside the CDR3, taken from reference TRBV13 and TRBJ1-4): AAGVIQSPRHLIKEKRETATLKCYPIPRHDTVYWYQQGPGQDPQFLISFYEKMQSDKGSIPDRFSAQQFSDYHSELNMSSLELGDSALYFCASSLGNRGLGEKLFFGSGTQLSVL.

The CDR3 sequence is CASSYLNRQGDRAFF. The CDR3, as DNA: TGTGCCAGCAGTTACCTTAACCGACAGGGGGATAGAGCTTTCTTT. The genes are TRBV6-5 and TRBJ1-1; 9 positions agree with TRBD1. This CDR3 spans 15 amino acids. Trimming cost V 2 bases and J 10 bases; bases outside gene matches: 11. Germline CDR1 is MNHEY and CDR2 is SVGAGI.

This clone appeared a few times. The gene calls are TRBV28 and TRBJ2-7; 10 nucleotides line up with TRBD2. Trimming took 4 bases from V and 4 from J; bases not matched to a gene: 10. The germline CDR1 and CDR2 sequences are MDHEN and SYDVKM. The CDR3 covers 16 residues. The chain's CDR3 is CASSWPRGTSDYEQYF. Written as DNA, the CDR3 is TGTGCCAGCAGTTGGCCGAGGGGGACTAGCGATTACGAGCAGTACTTC.